The 5 T cell receptor beta chains listed next were all sequenced from one sample in a study of T cell responses to AZD1222 COVID-19 vaccine. The protocol was immunoSEQ multiplex PCR, while the TCRdb copy is restricted to in-frame clones and leaves out a portion. The sample has around 140,000 clones; 90% are singletons. The input for sequencing was peripheral blood, taken on day 0 of AZD1222 vaccination. These receptor sequences come from an adult in good health.

J is TRBJ1-2 and V is TRBV12-3 or TRBV12-4; D possibly corresponds to TRBD1 (5 bases). The V end lost 4 bases, the J end lost 2 bases, and 5 bases lay between the germline ends. The CDR3 is 12 amino acids. CDR3 DNA sequence: TGTGCCAGCAGTTGGGGGAACTATGGCTACACCTTC. Its translation is CASSWGNYGYTF.

J is TRBJ2-5 and V is TRBV7-8, with 7 nucleotides matching TRBD2. The CDR3 is made up of 16 amino acids. The junction had 9 bases not matched to a gene; V was cut back by 0 bases and J by 5 bases. Germline V gene lookup returns CDR1 SGHVS and CDR2 FQNEAQ. Here the CDR3 reads CASSLAGGMRRETQYF. CDR3 in DNA: TGTGCCAGCAGCTTAGCGGGGGGGATGAGGAGGGAGACCCAGTACTTC.

The gene calls are TRBV4-3 and TRBJ2-6; D unresolved. Germline CDR1 reads LGHNA; CDR2 reads YSLEER. CDR3 length equals 18 residues. The V gene lost 0 bases and the J gene lost 0 bases, with 12 bases spanning the gap. CDR3 in amino acids: CASSQDRKSSSGANVLTF. The CDR3 region has the DNA TGCGCCAGCAGCCAAGATCGTAAGTCCAGCTCTGGGGCCAACGTCCTGACTTTC.

This clone was seen once. The V gene is TRBV7-9, the J gene TRBJ2-1; 9 bases align to TRBD1. The J segment lost 8 bases and the V segment lost 3 bases, leaving 5 bases of the junction unmatched. CDR3 length equals 14 residues. The germline V gene has CDR1 SEHNR and CDR2 FQNEAQ (reference sequence). The CDR3 region has the DNA TGTGCCAGCAGCTTCGGGACAGGGAACGATGAGCAGTTCTTC. Its protein product is CASSFGTGNDEQFF.

The chain joins TRBV9 to TRBJ1-4; D is uncertain. Looked up from germline, CDR1 is SGDLS and CDR2 is YYNGEE. This CDR3 spans 15 amino acids. V was trimmed by 4 bases and J by 4 bases, leaving 14 bases between them. CDR3 loop: CASSPPGLDNEKLFF. CDR3 DNA: TGTGCCAGCAGCCCCCCTGGCCTGGATAATGAAAAACTGTTTTTT.